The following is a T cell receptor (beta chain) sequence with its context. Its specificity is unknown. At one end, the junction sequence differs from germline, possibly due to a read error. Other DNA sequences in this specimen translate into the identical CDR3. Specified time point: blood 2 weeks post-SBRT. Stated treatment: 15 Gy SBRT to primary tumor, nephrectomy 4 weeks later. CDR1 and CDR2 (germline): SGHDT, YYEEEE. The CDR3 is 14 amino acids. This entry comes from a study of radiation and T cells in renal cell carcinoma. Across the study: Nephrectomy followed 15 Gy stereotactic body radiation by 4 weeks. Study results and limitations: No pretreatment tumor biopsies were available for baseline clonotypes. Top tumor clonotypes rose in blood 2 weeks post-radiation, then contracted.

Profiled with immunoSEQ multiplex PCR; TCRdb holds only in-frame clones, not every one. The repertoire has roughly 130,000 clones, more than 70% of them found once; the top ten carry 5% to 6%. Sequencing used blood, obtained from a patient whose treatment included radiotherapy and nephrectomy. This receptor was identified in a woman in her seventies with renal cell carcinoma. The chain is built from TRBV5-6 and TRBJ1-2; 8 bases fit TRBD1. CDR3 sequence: CASSAEQGVYGYTF. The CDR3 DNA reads TGCGCCAGCAGCGCAGAACAGGGGGTCTATGGCTACACCTTC.